The 21 T cell receptor beta chains listed next were all sequenced from one sample in a study of shared clonotypes between healthy human individuals. It was CD45RO-negative cells, positively selected for CCR7, that made up naive CD8 cells, with terminally differentiated effector memory CD45RA+ cells excluded. Sequencing used immunoSEQ multiplex PCR; TCRdb keeps in-frame clones, though not all of them. The profile shows some 2,100,000 clones, around 93% of them singletons. The sequencing input was naive CD8+ T cells from PBMCs. These receptors were taken from a man aged 18 to 29 in good health. Some clones in this sample may be carry-over from other donors' samples.

The chain has TRBV29-1 and TRBJ2-7; 9 positions match TRBD2. The CDR3 consists of 13 residues. Per the germline V gene, CDR1 is SQVTM and CDR2 is ANQGSEA. The ends lost 7 bases at V and 6 bases at J; junction bases unmatched: 10. The CDR3 nucleotides read TGCAGCGCCGGACTAGCGACCTCGCGCGAGCAGTACTTC. This encodes CSAGLATSREQYF.

This sequence joins TRBV19 and TRBJ2-1, with D possibly matching TRBD2 (6 bases). V was clipped by 5 bases and J by 2 bases, with 10 bases between them. Germline CDR1 is LNHDA and CDR2 is SQIVND (reference sequence). The CDR3 runs to 14 residues. In DNA form, the CDR3 reads TGTGCCAGTAGTTTCGGGGGAACCTACAATGAGCAGTTCTTC. Encoded protein: CASSFGGTYNEQFF.

The rearrangement uses TRBV6-5 and TRBJ2-7; 7 nucleotides align to TRBD1. The CDR3 is made up of 14 amino acids. Germline loops: CDR1 MNHEY, CDR2 SVGAGI. V shed 6 bases, J shed 4 bases, and the junction held 9 bases outside the gene matches. CDR3 sequence reads: CASSAGTALYEQYF. The CDR3 nucleotides read TGTGCCAGCAGCGCCGGGACAGCTCTATACGAGCAGTACTTC.

V usage is TRBV7-8 and J usage is TRBJ1-1; D is possibly TRBD1 (6 bases). The CDR3 is made up of 15 amino acids. CDR1 is SGHVS, CDR2 FQNEAQ, per germline. V dropped 1 base and J dropped 4 bases, with 13 bases sitting between them. The CDR3 here is CASSLVGSRGTEAFF. The CDR3 region has the DNA TGTGCCAGCAGCTTAGTAGGGTCCAGGGGCACTGAAGCTTTCTTT.

The chain combines TRBV27 with TRBJ2-7; D is ambiguous. Germline lookup yields CDR1 MNHEY and CDR2 SMNVEV (reference sequence). V was trimmed by 2 bases and J by 2 bases, leaving 13 bases between them. The CDR3 sequence is 15 residues long. The CDR3 DNA reads TGTGCCAGCAGTTTAATTGTCACGGGCCCCTACGAGCAGTACTTC. Encoded protein: CASSLIVTGPYEQYF.

In this sample, this clone turned up a few times. This chain connects TRBV7-6 to TRBJ1-1, with D hard to call. Looked up from germline, CDR1 is SGHVS and CDR2 is FNYEAQ. This CDR3 comprises 11 residues. Trimming stripped 5 bases from V and 10 bases from J, with 11 bases between. The CDR3 DNA is TGTGCCAGCAGCCCCTCGGATGGAGCTTTCTTT. It yields the protein CASSPSDGAFF.

The chain couples TRBV5-4 to TRBJ2-7, with TRBD2 identical over 10 bases. Germline V gene sequence: CDR1 SGHNT, CDR2 YYREEE (reference sequence). The CDR3 contains 14 residues. The V gene end was trimmed by 4 bases and the J gene end by 6 bases; junction bases not matched to a gene: 7. The CDR3, as DNA: TGTGCCAGCAGCCGAACTAGCGGGATAGGCGAGCAGTACTTC. Its protein is CASSRTSGIGEQYF.

The chain employs TRBV5-5 and TRBJ2-7; 8 bases fit TRBD2. The CDR3 spans 16 residues. Germline V CDR1 and CDR2: SGHKS, YYEKEE (reference sequence). With V trimmed by 4 bases and J by 2 bases, 11 bases remained unmatched. This chain's CDR3 is CASSHPPGLVPYEQYF. The CDR3 nucleotides read TGTGCCAGCAGCCACCCCCCGGGACTAGTACCCTACGAGCAGTACTTC.

The chain joins TRBV5-4 to TRBJ1-2, with 7 bases that match TRBD1. From germline, CDR1 is SGHNT and CDR2 YYREEE (reference sequence). Trimming removed 0 bases from V and 4 bases from J; junction bases left unmatched: 3. The CDR3 runs to 14 residues. CDR3 bases: TGTGCCAGCAGCTTGGGACAGGGCTTCTATGGCTACACCTTC. This translates into CASSLGQGFYGYTF.

The gene calls are TRBV5-4 and TRBJ2-1, with 7 bases aligning to TRBD2. V lost 9 bases to trimming and J lost 9 bases; unmatched junction nucleotides: 9. Germline-derived CDR1 and CDR2 are SGHNT and YYREEE (reference sequence). The CDR3 covers 12 residues. For the CDR3, the DNA is TGTGCCACCTGGGAGGGGATTGGTGAGCAGTTCTTC. This codes for CATWEGIGEQFF.

The genes are TRBV11-2 and TRBJ2-7; D is perhaps TRBD1 (6 bases). The CDR3 is made up of 14 amino acids. CDR1 is SGHAT, CDR2 FQNNGV, per germline. Trimming pared 5 bases from V and 1 base from J, leaving 12 bases between. The CDR3 coding sequence is TGTGCCAGCAGCACGAGGGACACGTCCTACGAGCAGTACTTC. Its protein product is CASSTRDTSYEQYF.

The chain couples TRBV27 to TRBJ2-7; weak D call: TRBD2 (6 bases). Germline loops: CDR1 MNHEY, CDR2 SMNVEV (reference sequence). CDR3 length: 13 residues. The V gene lost 6 bases and the J gene lost 3 bases, with 12 bases spanning the gap. The CDR3 DNA reads as TGTGCCAGCAGGGGTCTGGGGGGCTACGAGCAGTACTTC. As protein: CASRGLGGYEQYF.

About this clone itself: The CDR3 end shows no conserved phenylalanine or tryptophan, and so a read error is likely. V usage is TRBV29-1 and J usage is TRBJ1-2, with 9 bases lining up with TRBD1. The V gene's germline CDR1 is SQVTM and CDR2 ANQGSEA. This CDR3 has 15 amino acids. The V and J ends lost 4 bases and 0 bases, in that order; junction bases with no gene match: 6. The CDR3 here is CSVVGQGNPNYGYTL. The CDR3 region has the DNA TGCAGCGTTGTGGGACAGGGAAACCCTAACTATGGCTACACCCTC.

V is TRBV6-7 and J is TRBJ1-3; TRBD1 aligns across 8 bases. TRBV6-7 is an open reading frame, and its role is uncertain. The CDR3 loop spans 14 amino acids. Trimming cost V 5 bases and J 4 bases; bases outside gene matches: 4. Here the CDR3 reads CASSTRDRGNTIYF. CDR3 DNA: TGTGCCAGCAGTACGCGGGACAGGGGAAACACCATATATTTT.

This chain links TRBV7-9 with TRBJ1-2, with 11 bases lining up with TRBD1. Germline V gene lookup returns CDR1 SEHNR and CDR2 FQNEAQ (reference sequence). The trim removed 1 base at V and 4 bases at J, leaving 5 bases unmatched. This CDR3 has 16 residues. The CDR3 sequence is CASSLGPGTGGYGYTF. The CDR3 bases are TGTGCCAGCAGCTTAGGTCCCGGGACAGGGGGCTATGGCTACACCTTC.

This chain links TRBV9 with TRBJ1-1; D may be TRBD1 (6 bases). The V end lost 2 bases, the J end lost 4 bases, and 15 bases lay between the germline ends. CDR1 SGDLS and CDR2 YYNGEE come from the germline V gene. This CDR3 has 15 amino acids. CDR3 amino acids: CASSVLQGDITEAFF. In DNA form, the CDR3 reads TGTGCCAGCAGCGTTCTACAGGGCGATATCACTGAAGCTTTCTTT.

About this clone: The sample has other DNA sequences that encode this CDR3 too. The gene calls are TRBV29-1 and TRBJ2-7, with TRBD2 matching 13 bases. Germline CDR1 and CDR2: SQVTM and ANQGSEA. J lost 2 bases, V lost 1 base, and 2 bases had no gene match. The length of the CDR3 is 15 residues. CDR3 residues: CSVEGTSGSTYEQYF. The DNA of the CDR3 is TGCAGCGTTGAAGGGACTAGCGGGAGCACCTACGAGCAGTACTTC.

This sequence joins TRBV6-1 and TRBJ2-7; 11 nucleotides agree with TRBD2. The CDR3 has 16 residues. V trimming: 4 bases; J trimming: 2 bases; junction bases outside the gene matches: 7. Per the germline V gene, CDR1 is MNHNS and CDR2 is SASEGT. The CDR3 region has the DNA TGTGCCAGCAGTGGGACTAGCGGGCTCATCCCCTACGAGCAGTACTTC. This gives the protein CASSGTSGLIPYEQYF.

The V gene is TRBV15, the J gene TRBJ2-2, with 15 bases lining up with TRBD2. J gave up 4 bases and V 3 bases, and 6 bases lay outside the gene matches. The CDR3 length is 18 residues. The germline V gene encodes CDR1 LNHNV and CDR2 YYDKDF (reference sequence). The CDR3 DNA reads as TGTGCCACCAGCAGCGGACTAGCGGGAGGGCCAAGCACCGGGGAGCTGTTTTTT. This gives the protein CATSSGLAGGPSTGELFF.

The chain employs TRBV28 and TRBJ2-5; TRBD1 matches 9 bases. The CDR3 extends over 16 amino acids. J gave up 3 bases and V 2 bases, and 7 bases lay outside the gene matches. Germline V gives CDR1 MDHEN, CDR2 SYDVKM. In DNA, the CDR3 is TGTGCCAGCAGTTTACGGGACAGGGAATTGGAAGAGACCCAGTACTTC. This encodes CASSLRDRELEETQYF.

J is TRBJ1-2 and V is TRBV27, with D perhaps TRBD1 (6 bases). Trimming pared 6 bases from V and 5 bases from J, leaving 19 bases between. The CDR3 loop spans 15 amino acids. Germline V gene lookup returns CDR1 MNHEY and CDR2 SMNVEV (reference sequence). CDR3: CASSPLGAGVYGYTF. CDR3 nucleotides: TGTGCCAGCAGCCCCCTTGGGGCAGGGGTTTATGGCTACACCTTC.